These 18 T cell receptor beta chains share one sample of origin, sequenced in a study of blood T cell repertoires in COVID-19. Profiling relied on immunoSEQ multiplex PCR, and the TCRdb table lists in-frame clones only, not all of them. The sample carries about 210,000 clones, about 86% recorded once. Sequencing was carried out using PBMCs or T cells enriched from blood (not recorded which). The receptors stem from a woman between 50 and 59 years old with acute COVID-19.

V and J are TRBV7-6 and TRBJ2-2; a weak D match, TRBD2 (7 bases). Trimming removed 2 bases from V and 0 bases from J, with 13 bases in between. The CDR3 spans 17 residues. Germline V gives CDR1 SGHVS, CDR2 FNYEAQ. The CDR3 sequence is CASSLRGGGPNTGELFF. CDR3 bases: TGTGCCAGCAGCTTAAGAGGGGGAGGGCCGAACACCGGGGAGCTGTTTTTT.

The genes are TRBV7-2 and TRBJ2-2, with D perhaps TRBD1 (5 bases). The germline V and J ends were trimmed by 1 base and 3 bases, with 9 bases remaining between them. The CDR3 consists of 15 residues. Germline V CDR1 and CDR2: SGHTA, FQGNSA. In nucleotides, the CDR3 is TGTGCCAGCAGCTTAGTTCCAGGGCACACCGGGGAGCTGTTTTTT. Translated, it gives CASSLVPGHTGELFF.

The J gene is TRBJ2-5, the V gene TRBV15; 13 bases map to TRBD2. Trimming took 3 bases from V and 4 from J; bases not matched to a gene: 5. The CDR3 sequence is 16 residues long. Germline lookup yields CDR1 LNHNV and CDR2 YYDKDF (reference sequence). The CDR3 here is CATSRLLAGGLETQYF. CDR3 DNA: TGTGCCACCAGCAGGCTACTAGCGGGGGGGCTAGAGACCCAGTACTTC.

This chain links TRBV28 with TRBJ2-7; D gene ambiguous. This CDR3 region has 12 residues. V gave up 6 bases and J gave up 0 bases, with 6 bases separating them. The germline V gene has CDR1 MDHEN and CDR2 SYDVKM. CDR3 sequence: CASRENSYEQYF. CDR3 DNA: TGTGCCAGCAGGGAGAACTCCTACGAGCAGTACTTC.

J is TRBJ1-2 and V is TRBV6-5, with 8 bases that match TRBD1. The CDR3 is made up of 14 amino acids. CDR1 is MNHEY, CDR2 SVGAGI, per germline. The V gene end was trimmed by 7 bases and the J gene end by 3 bases; junction bases not matched to a gene: 7. Here the CDR3 DNA reads TGTGCCAGCAAGCGGGGACAGGCCGACTATGGCTACACCTTC. Amino acids: CASKRGQADYGYTF.

This rearrangement joins TRBV23-1 to TRBJ1-2; 8 bases align to TRBD1. TRBV23-1 is designated an ORF whose function remains uncertain. The ends lost 1 base at V and 6 bases at J; junction bases unmatched: 25. The CDR3 runs to 21 residues. CDR3: CASSQWPDPIGQGGIGDGYTF. CDR3 in DNA: TGCGCCAGCAGTCAATGGCCGGATCCCATCGGACAGGGAGGAATTGGGGATGGCTACACCTTC.

This clone was detected only a few times. This rearrangement joins TRBV29-1 to TRBJ1-4; D is possibly TRBD1 (5 bases). V shed 6 bases and J shed 4 bases, with 18 bases lying between them. The CDR3 extends over 15 amino acids. Germline lookup yields CDR1 SQVTM and CDR2 ANQGSEA. This chain's CDR3 is CSVQTMGGFNEKLFF. CDR3 DNA: TGCAGCGTCCAAACCATGGGGGGATTTAATGAAAAACTGTTTTTT.

The gene calls are TRBV5-1 and TRBJ1-4; 8 nucleotides match TRBD1. V dropped 3 bases and J dropped 6; count of bases not matched to a gene: 4. This CDR3 is built from 14 residues. CDR1 is SGHRS, CDR2 YFSETQ, per germline. The CDR3 DNA follows: TGCGCCAGCAGCTCCGGGACAGGTCATGAAAAACTGTTTTTT. This translates into CASSSGTGHEKLFF.

The chain has TRBV7-2 and TRBJ2-1; TRBD2 might be the D (5 bases). CDR3 length: 14 residues. Trimming left V 4 bases short and J 8 bases short, with 15 bases between. The germline CDR1 and CDR2 sequences are SGHTA and FQGNSA. In DNA, the CDR3 is TGTGCCAGCAGCTCGTCTCCAACTAGGGATGAGCAGTTCTTC. As protein: CASSSSPTRDEQFF. The full variable domain, rest sourced from reference TRBV7-2 and TRBJ2-1, is GAGVSQSPSNKVTEKGKDVELRCDPISGHTALYWYRQSLGQGLEFLIYFQGNSAPDKSGLPSDRFSAERTGGSVSTLTIQRTQQEDSAVYLCASSSSPTRDEQFFGPGTRLTVL.

This sequence joins TRBV24-1 and TRBJ1-5; D ambiguous. This CDR3 has 14 residues. V was shortened by 4 bases and J by 3 bases, with 9 bases between the two germline ends. CDR1 KGHDR and CDR2 SFDVKD come from the germline V gene. As DNA, the CDR3 is TGTGCCACCAGTGAGACTTATTCCAATCAGCCCCAGCATTTT. This codes for CATSETYSNQPQHF.

This chain links TRBV4-1 with TRBJ2-2, with unresolved D. Per germline, CDR1 MGHRA and CDR2 YSYEKL. The V end lost 4 bases, the J end lost 1 base, and 7 bases lay between the germline ends. The CDR3 sequence is 14 residues long. CDR3 DNA: TGCGCCAGCAGCCCCCCATGGAACACCGGGGAGCTGTTTTTT. It encodes CASSPPWNTGELFF.

For this clone: Different DNA sequences within this sample yield the same CDR3. This sequence joins TRBV7-9 and TRBJ2-1, with D perhaps matching TRBD1 (5 bases). Trimming stripped 3 bases from V and 4 bases from J, with 10 bases between. The CDR3 runs 14 residues. The V gene's germline CDR1 is SEHNR and CDR2 FQNEAQ (reference sequence). This chain's CDR3 is CASSLGRAYNEQFF. CDR3 nucleotide sequence: TGTGCCAGCAGCTTGGGCAGGGCTTACAATGAGCAGTTCTTC.

The rearrangement joins TRBV19 to TRBJ1-2, with TRBD1 as a possible D gene (5 bases). CDR1 and CDR2 (germline): LNHDA, SQIVND (reference sequence). The V end lost 0 bases, the J end lost 4 bases, and 12 bases lay between the germline ends. CDR3 length equals 15 residues. This CDR3 is CASSIDRGTGYGYTF. CDR3 DNA sequence: TGTGCCAGTAGTATAGATCGCGGGACTGGCTATGGCTACACCTTC.

The rearrangement joins TRBV19 to TRBJ2-7; the match to TRBD1 covers 11 bases. Germline assignment: CDR1 LNHDA and CDR2 SQIVND (reference sequence). V gave up 3 bases and J gave up 4 bases; unmatched junction bases: 5. This CDR3 spans 15 amino acids. CDR3 loop: CASSILGTGGYEQYF. As DNA, the CDR3 is TGTGCCAGTAGTATTCTGGGGACAGGGGGATACGAGCAGTACTTC.

CDR3 protein: CASSVANTGTGINEQFF. The CDR3 nucleotides read TGTGCCAGCAGCGTAGCAAACACCGGGACAGGGATCAATGAGCAGTTCTTC. This chain joins TRBV9 and TRBJ2-1; TRBD1 aligns across 9 bases. With 0 bases clipped from V and 6 bases from J, the junction kept 10 bases outside the gene matches. CDR1 SGDLS and CDR2 YYNGEE come from the germline V gene. The CDR3 covers 17 residues.

This sequence joins TRBV7-9 and TRBJ2-7; 10 bases line up with TRBD1. This CDR3 region has 18 residues. V was clipped by 5 bases and J by 4 bases; unmatched bases: 17. Germline lookup yields CDR1 SEHNR and CDR2 FQNEAQ (reference sequence). CDR3 sequence reads: CASSLFRLADRGQYEQYF. CDR3 in DNA: TGTGCCAGCAGCCTTTTTCGCCTCGCCGACAGGGGGCAATACGAGCAGTACTTC.

CDR3 loop: CASKTRQTAGGGYTF. The CDR3 bases are TGTGCCAGCAAAACTAGACAGACCGCAGGGGGTGGCTACACCTTC. V is TRBV27 and J is TRBJ1-2; 7 nucleotides agree with TRBD1. Germline V gene sequence: CDR1 MNHEY, CDR2 SMNVEV (reference sequence). Unmatched junction bases numbered 15, after V lost 7 bases and J lost 7 bases. The CDR3 sequence is 15 residues long.

The gene calls are TRBV4-3 and TRBJ2-1; 8 positions agree with TRBD2. CDR1 LGHNA and CDR2 YSLEER come from the germline V gene. The CDR3 consists of 20 residues. The trim removed 0 bases at V and 2 bases at J, leaving 15 bases unmatched. The CDR3 region has the DNA TGCGCCAGCAGCCAAGACCGCGGTGTAGGGCTAGCGGGCCCCTACAATGAGCAGTTCTTC. Its protein is CASSQDRGVGLAGPYNEQFF.